The 29 T cell receptor beta chains reported below all come from one sample, sequenced in a study of T cells in Graves' hyperthyroidism and ophthalmopathy (dated by TCRdb to about 2019). Receptor libraries were prepared by multiplex PCR. Sequencing took place on an Illumina HiSeq 2000. The TCR beta CDR3 regions were amplified from RNA transcripts. The first round of RT-PCR for the TCR CDR3 was performed with the HTBI primer set and the Qiagen OneStep RT-PCR kit. TCRdb reprocessed the public reads (quality trimming at Q25 with fastp, clone calling with MiXCR) and kept in-frame beta chains. Identical CDR3 protein sequences are pooled into one entry, listed with their most common genes and DNA. The sample records 500,000 to 550,000 distinct CDR3 sequences, about a fifth of which are singletons. The ten largest clonotypes hold more than 20% of the sample. Sequencing used blood. The origin of the receptors is a man between 18 and 29 years old with Graves' hyperthyroidism.

Points on this clonotype: The CDR3 does not end in the conserved phenylalanine or tryptophan, so this is likely a read error. It is unclear where the CDR3 begins or ends on the DNA, so no DNA is shown, and the CDR3 is as TCRdb lists it. V is TRBV2 and J is TRBJ1-2; the table's D call of TRBD1 was not tested on the DNA. 10 amino acids form the CDR3, both terminal residues included. Germline loops: CDR1 SNHLY, CDR2 FYNNEI. CDR3 protein: CASSALMVGA.

The rearrangement uses TRBV12-5 and TRBJ2-5; the D gene is possibly TRBD2 (6 bases). V dropped 5 bases and J dropped 12 bases, with 22 bases sitting between them. The CDR3 is 14 amino acids. Per the germline V gene, CDR1 is LGHNT and CDR2 is FRNRAP. The CDR3 loop is CASGGGPVGETEYF. CDR3 bases: TGTGCTAGTGGTGGAGGGCCGGTCGGGGAGACGGAGTACTTC.

The sample holds many counts of this clonotype. The CDR3 protein is CASASRTGNLAGNTIYF. The CDR3 nucleotides read TGTGCCAGCGCGTCTCGGACAGGGAATTTGGCTGGAAACACCATATATTTT. The chain recombines TRBV12-3 or TRBV12-4 with TRBJ1-3; 8 positions match TRBD1. This CDR3 is 17 amino acids long. V was clipped by 8 bases and J by 2 bases; unmatched bases: 14.

With respect to this clonotype: Given a much more abundant clone one base away, this may be a read error. The rearrangement links TRBV20-1 to TRBJ1-1, with D uncertain. V lost 0 bases to trimming and J lost 0 bases, with 5 bases between them. The germline V gene has CDR1 DFQATT and CDR2 SNEGSKA (reference sequence). The CDR3 has 13 residues. The CDR3 spells CSARDEVNTEAFF. The DNA of the CDR3 is TGCAGTGCTAGAGATGAGGTGAACACTGAAGCTTTCTTT.

This clonotype was counted ten times or more. The rearrangement joins TRBV6-1 to TRBJ1-1; 7 bases map to TRBD1. This CDR3 contains 18 residues. The junction had 12 bases not matched to a gene; V was cut back by 2 bases and J by 0 bases. Germline assignment: CDR1 MNHNS and CDR2 SASEGT. Here the CDR3 reads CASSEHGASDRMNTEAFF. CDR3 in DNA: TGTGCCAGCAGTGAACACGGAGCCTCGGACAGGATGAACACTGAAGCTTTCTTT.

The chain recombines TRBV12-3 or TRBV12-4 with TRBJ1-2; 7 positions agree with TRBD1. This CDR3 contains 11 residues. J lost 8 bases, V lost 10 bases, and 7 bases had no gene match. The CDR3 nucleotides read TGTGCCATTCCGACAGGGAAAGGCTACACCTTC. Protein product: CAIPTGKGYTF.

CDR3 nucleotides: TGTGCCACCAGTAGGGACAGCAGCATGGATACGCAGTATTTT. Translating it yields CATSRDSSMDTQYF. The V gene is TRBV24-1, the J gene TRBJ2-3, with TRBD1 matching over 7 bases. The V gene's germline CDR1 is KGHDR and CDR2 SFDVKD. The CDR3 extends over 14 amino acids. V dropped 6 bases and J dropped 6; count of bases not matched to a gene: 8.

This chain uses TRBV9 with TRBJ2-5; D ambiguous. This CDR3 region has 13 residues. V gave up 2 bases and J gave up 7 bases, with 12 bases separating them. CDR1 and CDR2 from the germline V gene are SGDLS and YYNGEE. CDR3 loop: CASSVNPPGTQYF. The CDR3 nucleotides are TGTGCCAGCAGCGTTAATCCCCCTGGGACCCAGTACTTC.

This clonotype has ten or more counts. The rearrangement joins TRBV4-1 to TRBJ2-5, with 14 bases aligning to TRBD2. The J segment lost 3 bases and the V segment lost 3 bases, leaving 12 bases of the junction unmatched. CDR1 MGHRA and CDR2 YSYEKL come from the germline V gene. The CDR3 covers 19 residues. The CDR3 DNA follows: TGCGCCAGCAGCCACCCTGGACTAGCGGGGGGAGAGTGGGAAGAGACCCAGTACTTC. Translation gives CASSHPGLAGGEWEETQYF.

The chain has TRBV5-7 and TRBJ1-1; possible D gene TRBD1, 5 bases. TRBV5-7 is identified as an open reading frame with a role that is uncertain. The ends were cut back, 4 bases at V and 6 bases at J, with 19 bases in the middle. The CDR3 spans 15 residues. CDR3 bases: TGTGCCAGCAGCCGCGCGAGGGCGGGGGTCGCTGAAGCTTTCTTT. It specifies CASSRARAGVAEAFF.

There are many counts of this clonotype. The V and J genes are TRBV15 and TRBJ1-3; TRBD1 is a possible D gene (5 bases). This CDR3 has 16 residues. Trimming stripped 3 bases from V and 0 bases from J, with 12 bases between. Germline V gives CDR1 LNHNV, CDR2 YYDKDF (reference sequence). CDR3 DNA sequence: TGTGCCACCAGCAGGGACATTGGCCCCTCTGGAAACACCATATATTTT. It yields the protein CATSRDIGPSGNTIYF.

The sample holds a few counts of this clonotype. The chain carries TRBV29-1 and TRBJ2-2; 9 bases are shared with TRBD2. CDR1 and CDR2 (germline): SQVTM, ANQGSEA. The CDR3 is 13 residues long. CDR3 sequence reads: CSGAGGTTGELFF. For the CDR3, the DNA is TGCAGTGGAGCGGGGGGCACCACCGGGGAGCTGTTTTTT.

This clonotype occurred many times. The chain recombines TRBV13 with TRBJ2-2, with D hard to call. The CDR3 covers 15 residues. Germline CDR1 reads PRHDT; CDR2 reads FYEKMQ (reference sequence). V lost 5 bases and J lost 6, with 16 bases in between. CDR3 protein: CASSDSQLYPGELFF. The CDR3 DNA is TGTGCCAGCAGCGACTCCCAACTTTATCCCGGGGAGCTGTTTTTT.

This clonotype was picked up a small number of times. The J gene is TRBJ2-7, the V gene TRBV6-5; a possible D gene is TRBD2 (5 bases). The V gene lost 5 bases and the J gene lost 11 bases, with 19 bases spanning the gap. In germline, CDR1 is MNHEY, CDR2 SVGAGI. The CDR3 has 13 residues. In DNA form, the CDR3 reads TGTGCCAGCAGTAGCCCCGAGGGTCCGTGGGAGTACTTC. Translating gives CASSSPEGPWEYF.

The chain carries TRBV6-1 and TRBJ1-1; D is ambiguous. V dropped 5 bases and J dropped 6 bases, with 7 bases sitting between them. Germline CDR1 is MNHNS and CDR2 is SASEGT. The CDR3 has 11 amino acids. Here the CDR3 reads CASSKRSEAFF. DNA for the CDR3: TGTGCCAGCAGTAAGAGGTCTGAAGCTTTCTTT.

This clonotype came up many times. The chain has TRBV30 and TRBJ2-5, with D perhaps TRBD2 (5 bases). Per germline, CDR1 GTSNPN and CDR2 SVGIG (reference sequence). V shed 1 base and J shed 2 bases, with 5 bases lying between them. The CDR3 runs 12 residues. CDR3 loop: CAWSAGQETQYF. For the CDR3, the DNA is TGTGCCTGGAGTGCGGGACAAGAGACCCAGTACTTC. Full variable domain (rest looked up from reference TRBV30 and TRBJ2-5): SQTIHQWPATLVQPVGSPLSLECTVEGTSNPNLYWYRQAAGRGLQLLFYSVGIGQISSEVPQNLSASRPQDRQFILSSKKLLLSDSGFYLCAWSAGQETQYFGPGTRLLVL.

This clonotype was recorded many times. V usage is TRBV2 and J usage is TRBJ2-2; 10 bases fit TRBD2. V shed 0 bases, J shed 0 bases, and the junction held 7 bases outside the gene matches. Germline lookup yields CDR1 SNHLY and CDR2 FYNNEI. The CDR3 length is 19 residues. The CDR3 is CASSEARKTSGANTGELFF. The CDR3 nucleotides read TGTGCCAGCAGTGAAGCGCGAAAAACTAGCGGGGCGAACACCGGGGAGCTGTTTTTT.

This clonotype was seen at least ten times. This sequence joins TRBV28 and TRBJ1-5; D is uncertain. This CDR3 spans 14 amino acids. Germline lookup yields CDR1 MDHEN and CDR2 SYDVKM. Trimming cost V 6 bases and J 7 bases, with 16 bases left between them. In DNA form, the CDR3 reads TGTGCCAGCAGGCGAGGCGGACGAGGCCAGCCCCAGCATTTT. Its protein is CASRRGGRGQPQHF. Variable domain in full (rest from reference TRBV28 and TRBJ1-5): DVKVTQSSRYLVKRTGEKVFLECVQDMDHENMFWYRQDPGLGLRLIYFSYDVKMKEKGDIPEGYSVSREKKERFSLILESASTNQTSMYLCASRRGGRGQPQHFGDGTRLSIL.

V is TRBV12-3 or TRBV12-4 and J is TRBJ1-1; the D gene is possibly TRBD1 (5 bases). V lost 10 bases to trimming and J lost 0 bases, with 12 bases between them. This CDR3 is 13 amino acids long. CDR3 DNA sequence: TGTGCCACCGGGGACGGACTGAACACTGAAGCTTTCTTT. Translation gives CATGDGLNTEAFF.

The J gene is TRBJ2-2, the V gene TRBV5-1; 7 bases fit TRBD1. V was clipped by 5 bases and J by 0 bases; unmatched bases: 1. CDR3 length equals 14 residues. Per the germline V gene, CDR1 is SGHRS and CDR2 is YFSETQ. The CDR3 sequence: CASRGQSNTGELFF. In DNA form, the CDR3 reads TGCGCCAGCAGGGGACAGTCGAACACCGGGGAGCTGTTTTTT.

This clonotype was counted ten times or more. This chain connects TRBV28 to TRBJ2-7, with D possibly matching TRBD2 (5 bases). V was shortened by 7 bases and J by 2 bases, with 24 bases between the two germline ends. Germline CDR1 is MDHEN and CDR2 is SYDVKM. This CDR3 spans 17 amino acids. The CDR3: CASTPPIGSGLPYEQYF. In DNA form, the CDR3 reads TGTGCCAGCACCCCCCCAATTGGCAGCGGCCTCCCCTACGAGCAGTACTTC.

This clonotype was recorded many times. The chain is built from TRBV12-3 or TRBV12-4 and TRBJ2-7, with D possibly being TRBD2 (5 bases). There are 13 residues in the CDR3. V lost 6 bases and J lost 0, with 9 bases in between. The CDR3 is CASSRGTSYEQYF. The CDR3 coding sequence is TGTGCCAGCAGCCGGGGTACCTCCTACGAGCAGTACTTC.

In this sample, this clonotype turned up a few times. This sequence joins TRBV7-6 and TRBJ2-7; D is undetermined. Between the trimmed V and J ends, which lost 2 bases and 2 bases, there was a span of 7 bases. CDR1 SGHVS and CDR2 FNYEAQ come from the germline V gene. The CDR3 totals 13 residues. CDR3 nucleotide sequence: TGTGCCAGCAGCTTATACAGAACCTACGAGCAGTACTTC. This gives the protein CASSLYRTYEQYF.

This sequence joins TRBV6-2 or TRBV6-3 and TRBJ2-7, with 12 positions matching TRBD2. The germline V gene has CDR1 MNHEY and CDR2 SVGEGT. The CDR3 sequence is 20 residues long. The J segment lost 3 bases and the V segment lost 6 bases, leaving 21 bases of the junction unmatched. The CDR3 nucleotides are TGTGCCAGCAGATTCCCGAGACTAGCGGGGGCCCAAGATTCCCTCTACGAGCAGTACTTC. Translation: CASRFPRLAGAQDSLYEQYF.

In its sample, this clonotype was seen many times. This chain links TRBV28 with TRBJ1-1; 8 bases agree with TRBD1. This CDR3 is built from 17 residues. V shed 7 bases and J 0 bases; nucleotides not matched to a gene: 13. Per germline, CDR1 MDHEN and CDR2 SYDVKM. The CDR3 sequence is CASTSTDREGVNTEAFF. Written as DNA, the CDR3 is TGTGCCAGCACTTCGACGGACAGGGAAGGGGTGAACACTGAAGCTTTCTTT.

The table lists this clonotype with many counts. The chain employs TRBV27 and TRBJ1-6; D remains unclear. V dropped 6 bases and J dropped 2 bases, with 14 bases sitting between them. This CDR3 is built from 16 residues. The germline CDR1 and CDR2 sequences are MNHEY and SMNVEV (reference sequence). The CDR3 loop is CASREGDRPYNSPLHF. The CDR3 region has the DNA TGTGCCAGCAGGGAGGGTGACCGCCCCTATAATTCACCCCTCCACTTT.

This clonotype appeared many times. The CDR3 DNA reads TGTGCCAGCAGCCCTGGGACAGCCGGAAACGAGCAGTACTTC. Translation gives CASSPGTAGNEQYF. The chain is built from TRBV28 and TRBJ2-7; 7 positions agree with TRBD1. V was clipped by 6 bases and J by 5 bases; unmatched bases: 10. The germline V gene encodes CDR1 MDHEN and CDR2 SYDVKM. CDR3 size: 14 residues.

This clonotype was recorded a few times. Here the CDR3 DNA reads TGTGCCAGCAGTGGTCCGGGACAGGCGAACTACGAGCAGTACTTC. This codes for CASSGPGQANYEQYF. The chain links TRBV28 to TRBJ2-7; 8 bases fit TRBD1. CDR3 length: 15 residues. Germline-derived CDR1 and CDR2 are MDHEN and SYDVKM. V shed 5 bases, J shed 3 bases, and the junction held 9 bases outside the gene matches.

The chain uses TRBV12-3 or TRBV12-4 and TRBJ2-2; possibly TRBD1 for D (6 bases). The ends were cut back, 6 bases at V and 4 bases at J, with 15 bases in the middle. There are 15 residues in the CDR3. The CDR3 loop is CASRQGTTFTGELFF. In DNA, the CDR3 is TGTGCCAGCAGACAGGGCACAACGTTCACCGGGGAGCTGTTTTTT.